A selection of T cell receptor beta chains follows, all from one sample in a study of shared clonotypes between healthy human individuals. Profiled with immunoSEQ multiplex PCR; TCRdb holds only in-frame clones, not every one. This sample carries 230,000 or so clones, 65% of them seen once, and the ten largest clones take 11%. Sequencing was done on a sample of memory CD4+ T cells sorted from blood. The receptors originated from a young man in good health. Both conserved end residues are part of each CDR3. The order of the fields is CDR3 length, clone size, J gene, D gene, V gene, CDR3 protein, CDR3 DNA. A D gene is named only where the DNA matches it firmly. Not all rows give a size; the values are once, few, many and, for expanded clones, a class.

12,-,TRBJ2-1,-,TRBV29-1,CSVATSYNEQFF,TGCAGCGTGGCCACATCCTACAATGAGCAGTTCTTC
17,-,TRBJ2-7,TRBD2,TRBV27,CASSITLSGSAYYEQYF,TGTGCCAGCAGCATCACCCTCAGCGGGAGCGCGTACTACGAGCAGTACTTC
14,few,TRBJ2-7,-,TRBV6-5,CASSPSTAPWEQYF,TGTGCCAGCAGTCCCTCGACAGCGCCTTGGGAGCAGTACTTC
13,once,TRBJ2-1,-,TRBV5-1,CASSFGGDNEQFF,TGCGCCAGCAGCTTTGGCGGAGACAATGAGCAGTTCTTC
14,-,TRBJ1-5,-,TRBV30,CAWVRDEGYQPQHF,TGTGCCTGGGTGCGGGATGAGGGTTATCAGCCCCAGCATTTT
15,-,TRBJ2-1,-,TRBV28,CASTTRRGYYNEQFF,TGTGCCAGCACCACGAGGAGGGGCTACTACAATGAGCAGTTCTTC
13,-,TRBJ1-4,-,TRBV6-1,CASRYGANEKLFF,TGTGCCAGCAGATACGGGGCTAATGAAAAACTGTTTTTT
15,-,TRBJ1-4,TRBD1,TRBV5-4,CASSLAGQGPEKLFF,TGTGCCAGCAGCTTGGCGGGACAGGGCCCCGAAAAACTGTTTTTT
11,-,TRBJ2-1,-,TRBV20-1,CSADTYNEQFF,TGCAGTGCTGACACCTACAATGAGCAGTTCTTC
16,-,TRBJ2-1,TRBD2,TRBV14,CASSPLTSGSRNEQFF,TGTGCCAGCAGCCCTTTGACTAGCGGGAGTCGGAATGAGCAGTTCTTC
14,-,TRBJ2-5,-,TRBV7-8,CASSRTRNQETQYF,TGTGCCAGCAGCAGAACTCGCAATCAAGAGACCCAGTACTTC
15,-,TRBJ2-1,-,TRBV7-3,CASSFQQTSYNEQFF,TGTGCCAGCAGCTTCCAGCAGACCTCCTACAATGAGCAGTTCTTC
14,-,TRBJ1-1,-,TRBV7-9,CASSPQGRRGEAFF,TGTGCCAGCAGCCCCCAGGGTAGGAGGGGTGAAGCTTTCTTT
15,-,TRBJ1-2,TRBD1,TRBV5-1,CASSLERGRWDGYTF,TGCGCCAGCAGCTTGGAAAGGGGGCGCTGGGATGGCTACACCTTC